This T cell receptor beta chain emerged from a study of graft-versus-host responses after intestinal transplantation. Study context: Tacrolimus and steroids were given for around three years to all recipients after anti-thymocyte globulin induction.

Measured with immunoSEQ multiplex PCR; TCRdb has only the in-frame clones, and not every one. The sample includes over 10,000 clones, roughly 86% seen only once; the top ten take roughly a quarter. With regard to this clone: Its antigen remains unidentified.

Whole-study results and caveats: Those patients showing graft-donor T cell macrochimerism displayed high graft-versus-host to host-versus-graft clonal ratios in allografts. Early after transplant, HvG declines were associated with peak levels of circulating GvH clones. GvH clones were identified in recipient marrow, with some first appearing in ileum or blood.

Here the sequenced sample was PBMCs, taken after intestinal transplantation. The clonotype was recovered from a human patient who received an intestinal transplant, so some T cells may come from the graft donor.

CDR3 sequence reads: CASSLTRDRVETQYF. In nucleotides, the CDR3 is TGTGCCAGCAGTTTAACCCGGGACAGGGTTGAGACCCAGTACTTC. The chain uses TRBV27 and TRBJ2-5, with TRBD1 identical over 9 bases. Germline trimming cut 2 bases from V and 5 bases from J; bases unmatched to any gene: 6. Germline lookup yields CDR1 MNHEY and CDR2 SMNVEV (reference sequence). The CDR3 sequence is 15 residues long.